This TCR beta chain stems from a study of cytomegalovirus exposure and HLA in healthy donors. The primer mix had 60 Vbeta and 13 Jbeta primers. The method was immunoSEQ multiplex PCR; TCRdb's version includes in-frame clones alone and lacks a portion of them. The table lists 100,000 to 150,000 clones, approximately 8.9% of them singletons. Unmatched junction bases numbered 6, after V lost 4 bases and J lost 7 bases. The CDR3 extends over 15 amino acids. The germline CDR1 and CDR2 sequences are LGHNA and YSLEER. This TCR came from a woman in her forties in good health and CMV-seropositive. This chain uses TRBV4-3 with TRBJ2-3, with TRBD2 identical over 12 bases. Source material: PBMCs. In nucleotides, the CDR3 is TGCGCCAGCAGCCCGTTTCTAGCGGGGGGGTATACGCAGTATTTT. Amino acids: CASSPFLAGGYTQYF.